The entry that follows covers one T cell receptor (beta chain) sequence. Measured with immunoSEQ multiplex PCR; TCRdb has only the in-frame clones, and not every one. The sample contains around 400,000 clones, roughly 91% of which appear only once. The data stem from a study of blood T cell repertoires in COVID-19. The overall study: PBMCs, B-cell-depleted T cells, or T cells provided the cDNA or gDNA that made up the material.

Membership in each cohort depended on participant-reported clinical history. Two negative PCRs, clearance, or symptom resolution were required of recovered Cohort 3 donors. Germline values: CDR1 MNHEY, CDR2 SVGEGT. V lost 6 bases and J 7 bases, leaving 16 bases between the germline ends. The CDR3 consists of 14 residues. The J gene is TRBJ1-5, the V gene TRBV6-2 or TRBV6-3; D ambiguous. The TCR originated in a woman in her twenties or thirties who had recovered from COVID-19. The specimen sequenced was PBMCs or T cells enriched from blood (not recorded which). The CDR3 is CASSTGSKGQPQHF. In DNA, the CDR3 is TGTGCCAGCAGCACGGGATCTAAGGGACAGCCCCAGCATTTT.